The present entry profiles one TCR beta chain with its context. The study recruited people aged roughly 18 to 100 years across 20 to 30 US areas. Clinical histories supplied by participants themselves formed the basis of cohort assignment. These data come from a study of blood T cell repertoires in COVID-19. Study information: Italy, Spain and the United States were the sources of the convalescent and acute COVID-19 samples.

Original handling: Counts of nucleated cells, estimated from reference gene primer amplification, were obtained. Profiling relied on immunoSEQ multiplex PCR, and the TCRdb table lists in-frame clones only, not all of them. V and J calls and clone size are as listed in that table; D and trimming were resolved from the DNA. The sample has 150,000 to 200,000 clones; 65% to 85% are singletons. The source material was PBMCs or T cells enriched from blood (not recorded which). The receptor was derived from a woman aged 30 to 39 who had been exposed to COVID-19.

CDR3 protein: CAWSPGQAPGAFF. The CDR3 coding sequence is TGTGCCTGGAGTCCGGGACAGGCCCCGGGAGCTTTCTTT. The chain joins TRBV30 to TRBJ1-1; 8 bases line up with TRBD1. From germline, CDR1 is GTSNPN and CDR2 SVGIG (reference sequence). V lost 2 bases, J lost 10 bases, and 9 bases stayed unmatched. The CDR3 length is 13 residues.